These 25 T cell receptor beta chains share one sample of origin, sequenced in a study of cytomegalovirus exposure and HLA in healthy donors. It was with 60 Vbeta and 13 Jbeta primers that the PCR ran. Sequencing was performed with immunoSEQ multiplex PCR; in TCRdb, only in-frame clones are kept and a portion is missing. The sample has 120,000 to 150,000 clones, around four fifths seen once; the top ten hold roughly 3.5%. Sequenced input: PBMCs. The receptors were sampled from a male donor in good health and CMV-seronegative.

The J gene is TRBJ1-5, the V gene TRBV6-1, with D perhaps TRBD1 (5 bases). V was clipped by 7 bases and J by 0 bases, with 13 bases between them. Looked up from germline, CDR1 is MNHNS and CDR2 is SASEGT. The CDR3 totals 15 residues. The CDR3 DNA reads TGTGCCAGCAAGGCAGGGCCAACTAGCAATCAGCCCCAGCATTTT. This gives the protein CASKAGPTSNQPQHF.

The chain is built from TRBV16 and TRBJ1-1, with D unclear. The CDR3 sequence is 15 residues long. CDR1 and CDR2 (germline): KGHSY, FQNENV. Trimming cost V 0 bases and J 5 bases, with 13 bases left between them. CDR3 amino acids: CASSQSGGLGTEAFF. The DNA for the CDR3 is TGTGCCAGCAGCCAATCGGGAGGGCTCGGGACTGAAGCTTTCTTT.

This clone occurred a few times. The chain links TRBV10-3 to TRBJ2-7, with 9 bases identical to TRBD1. J was trimmed by 0 bases and V by 5 bases; bases with no gene match: 5. Germline V gene sequence: CDR1 ENHRY, CDR2 SYGVKD. This CDR3 is 15 amino acids long. CDR3 DNA sequence: TGTGCCATCAGTCCGGGACAGGGCTTCTCCTACGAGCAGTACTTC. It codes for CAISPGQGFSYEQYF.

The J gene is TRBJ2-7, the V gene TRBV7-3, with 7 bases aligning to TRBD1. The CDR3 is 13 amino acids. V gave up 2 bases and J gave up 6 bases; unmatched junction bases: 4. Germline CDR1 and CDR2: SGHTA and FQGTGA. This chain's CDR3 is CASSLSQGLEQYF. The CDR3 bases are TGTGCCAGCAGCTTATCACAGGGGCTCGAGCAGTACTTC.

V usage is TRBV9 and J usage is TRBJ2-3; possibly TRBD1 for D (5 bases). This CDR3 has 12 amino acids. Trimming cost V 2 bases and J 6 bases, with 7 bases left between them. Germline V CDR1 and CDR2: SGDLS, YYNGEE. The CDR3 DNA is TGTGCCAGCAGCGTGTGGGGCGATACGCAGTATTTT. It encodes CASSVWGDTQYF.

This clone showed up just a few times. The chain has TRBV18 and TRBJ1-4; TRBD1 aligns across 10 bases. This CDR3 spans 16 amino acids. Germline values: CDR1 KGHSH, CDR2 LQKENI. V shed 2 bases and J 8 bases; nucleotides not matched to a gene: 8. The CDR3 protein is CASSPLPGQGTEKLFF. CDR3 DNA sequence: TGTGCCAGCTCACCATTGCCGGGACAGGGGACCGAAAAACTGTTTTTT.

The rearrangement joins TRBV5-1 to TRBJ1-1, with 8 positions matching TRBD1. V shed 2 bases, J shed 5 bases, and the junction held 14 bases outside the gene matches. This CDR3 has 17 amino acids. The germline CDR1 and CDR2 sequences are SGHRS and YFSETQ. The DNA for the CDR3 is TGCGCCAGCAGCTTAGAAAAGGTCCAGGGGGCGAAAACTGAAGCTTTCTTT. Its translation is CASSLEKVQGAKTEAFF. Looking up the rest from reference TRBV5-1 and TRBJ1-1 gives the full variable domain: KAGVTQTPRYLIKTRGQQVTLSCSPISGHRSVSWYQQTPGQGLQFLFEYFSETQRNKGNFPGRFSGRQFSNSRSEMNVSTLELGDSALYLCASSLEKVQGAKTEAFFGQGTRLTVV.

The chain has TRBV30 and TRBJ1-5; perhaps TRBD1 as D (5 bases). V gave up 4 bases and J gave up 4 bases, with 8 bases separating them. Germline V lookup: CDR1 GTSNPN, CDR2 SVGIG (reference sequence). The CDR3 has 12 residues. The CDR3 nucleotides read TGTGCCTGGACACGGGGGAATCAGCCCCAGCATTTT. Translating gives CAWTRGNQPQHF.

V is TRBV2 and J is TRBJ2-1; D is unclear. This CDR3 is built from 13 residues. V was clipped by 1 base and J by 5 bases, with 6 bases between them. Germline CDR1 and CDR2: SNHLY and FYNNEI. CDR3 bases: TGTGCCAGCAGTGAAGACGAGGACAATGAGCAGTTCTTC. Translating gives CASSEDEDNEQFF.

The V gene is TRBV9, the J gene TRBJ2-3; 16 bases line up with TRBD2. V shed 0 bases and J 3 bases; nucleotides not matched to a gene: 4. Germline V gene lookup returns CDR1 SGDLS and CDR2 YYNGEE. This CDR3 comprises 18 residues. In DNA form, the CDR3 reads TGTGCCAGCAGCGTAGCGGGACTAGCGGGAGGGCGAACAGATACGCAGTATTTT. Translation: CASSVAGLAGGRTDTQYF.

This chain joins TRBV7-3 and TRBJ2-5; D may be TRBD2 (5 bases). Trimming cost V 1 base and J 5 bases, with 14 bases left between them. The length of the CDR3 is 15 residues. Germline CDR1 is SGHTA and CDR2 is FQGTGA. CDR3 sequence (DNA): TGTGCCAGCAGCTTAATGGGCAGTCCGGGGGAGACCCAGTACTTC. Protein product: CASSLMGSPGETQYF.

The genes are TRBV19 and TRBJ2-3, with D possibly matching TRBD2 (6 bases). Trimming shortened V by 1 base and J by 1 base, and 9 bases separated the two germline ends. The CDR3 loop spans 15 amino acids. CDR1 LNHDA and CDR2 SQIVND come from the germline V gene (reference sequence). The chain's CDR3 is CASSIVGGGTDTQYF. DNA for the CDR3: TGTGCCAGTAGTATAGTTGGAGGGGGCACAGATACGCAGTATTTT. The variable domain in full, with the rest retrieved from reference TRBV19 and TRBJ2-3, is DGGITQSPKYLFRKEGQNVTLSCEQNLNHDAMYWYRQDPGQGLRLIYYSQIVNDFQKGDIAEGYSVSREKKESFPLTVTSAQKNPTAFYLCASSIVGGGTDTQYFGPGTRLTVL.

V and J are TRBV5-1 and TRBJ2-1; TRBD1 is a possible D gene (5 bases). V lost 0 bases to trimming and J lost 5 bases, with 12 bases between them. From germline, CDR1 is SGHRS and CDR2 YFSETQ. This CDR3 comprises 15 residues. The CDR3 here is CASSLVVTANNEQFF. As DNA, the CDR3 is TGCGCCAGCAGCTTGGTGGTGACAGCCAACAATGAGCAGTTCTTC.

The chain joins TRBV28 to TRBJ2-7; the match to TRBD2 covers 9 bases. The ends lost 5 bases at V and 3 bases at J; junction bases unmatched: 11. The germline V gene encodes CDR1 MDHEN and CDR2 SYDVKM. This CDR3 is built from 16 residues. The CDR3 is CASSRLIAGEVYEQYF. CDR3 nucleotide sequence: TGTGCCAGCAGTCGCCTAATAGCGGGAGAAGTCTACGAGCAGTACTTC.

There are a few counts of this clone. This chain connects TRBV27 to TRBJ1-5; TRBD1 is a possible D gene (6 bases). The V gene's germline CDR1 is MNHEY and CDR2 SMNVEV (reference sequence). CDR3 length: 15 amino acids. The ends were cut back, 5 bases at V and 0 bases at J, with 11 bases in the middle. This chain's CDR3 is CASSITGYSNQPQHF. The CDR3 nucleotides read TGTGCCAGCAGTATCACAGGGTATAGCAATCAGCCCCAGCATTTT.

The rearrangement links TRBV25-1 to TRBJ2-3; TRBD1 might be the D (5 bases). V was trimmed by 3 bases and J by 3 bases, leaving 13 bases between them. This CDR3 region has 15 residues. Per germline, CDR1 MGHDK and CDR2 SYGVNS. The CDR3 DNA reads TGTGCCAGCAGTGATGTTCGGGCAGGGACAGATACGCAGTATTTT. Translated, it gives CASSDVRAGTDTQYF. Drawing the rest from reference TRBV25-1 and TRBJ2-3, the complete variable domain is EADIYQTPRYLVIGTGKKITLECSQTMGHDKMYWYQQDPGMELHLIHYSYGVNSTEKGDLSSESTVSRIRTEHFPLTLESARPSHTSQYLCASSDVRAGTDTQYFGPGTRLTVL.

The J gene is TRBJ2-1, the V gene TRBV7-2; a weak D match, TRBD2 (6 bases). Germline CDR1 and CDR2: SGHTA and FQGNSA. The CDR3 covers 17 residues. V lost 1 base and J 2 bases, leaving 15 bases between the germline ends. In nucleotides, the CDR3 is TGTGCCAGCAGCTTAGGGTCCCGGGGGAGAACCTACAATGAGCAGTTCTTC. The encoded protein is CASSLGSRGRTYNEQFF.

There are a few counts of this clone. The chain couples TRBV6-4 to TRBJ2-6; D is undetermined. The CDR3 has 15 amino acids. Trimming stripped 3 bases from V and 0 bases from J, with 6 bases between. Per germline, CDR1 MRHNA and CDR2 SNTAGT. CDR3 nucleotide sequence: TGTGCCAGCAGTGAGGGCCCCTCTGGGGCCAACGTCCTGACTTTC. Its translation is CASSEGPSGANVLTF.

The rearrangement links TRBV27 to TRBJ1-2; 8 positions match TRBD1. With V trimmed by 6 bases and J by 7 bases, 10 bases remained unmatched. From germline, CDR1 is MNHEY and CDR2 SMNVEV (reference sequence). The CDR3 is made up of 14 amino acids. CDR3: CASSLAQGAGGYTF. The CDR3 DNA reads TGTGCCAGCAGCCTCGCGCAGGGGGCAGGTGGCTACACCTTC.

This chain connects TRBV4-1 to TRBJ2-1; 14 bases align to TRBD2. Trimming took 4 bases from V and 14 from J; bases not matched to a gene: 4. This CDR3 has 13 residues. Per germline, CDR1 MGHRA and CDR2 YSYEKL. The CDR3, as DNA: TGCGCCAGCAGCCCCTCGGGACTAGCGGGGGAGTTCTTC. Protein product: CASSPSGLAGEFF.

The V gene is TRBV30, the J gene TRBJ1-4; D uncertain. Deletions cut 3 bases from V and 7 bases from J, with 9 bases between. The CDR3 totals 12 residues. The germline V gene has CDR1 GTSNPN and CDR2 SVGIG (reference sequence). The CDR3 DNA sequence: TGTGCCTGGAGAAGGCGGGGTGAAAAACTGTTTTTT. This gives the protein CAWRRRGEKLFF.

The chain has TRBV25-1 and TRBJ2-1; a possible D gene is TRBD1 (5 bases). Germline values: CDR1 MGHDK, CDR2 SYGVNS. V was trimmed by 5 bases and J by 5 bases, leaving 22 bases between them. The CDR3 is 17 amino acids. For the CDR3, the DNA is TGTGCCAGCAGTCCATACTACGACAGAAGCCCCAACAATGAGCAGTTCTTC. Residues: CASSPYYDRSPNNEQFF.

This chain joins TRBV28 and TRBJ1-5; 10 bases line up with TRBD1. Germline CDR1 MDHEN, CDR2 SYDVKM. The V gene end was trimmed by 7 bases and the J gene end by 6 bases; junction bases not matched to a gene: 9. The CDR3 is 15 residues long. The CDR3 nucleotides read TGTGCCAGCACCCCCTCGGGACAGGGGCGTCAGCCCCAGCATTTT. This gives the protein CASTPSGQGRQPQHF.

This chain links TRBV4-2 with TRBJ2-1; 10 bases line up with TRBD2. CDR3 length: 17 amino acids. Germline loops: CDR1 LGHNA, CDR2 YNFKEQ. V dropped 0 bases and J dropped 4; count of bases not matched to a gene: 6. The CDR3 DNA follows: TGTGCCAGCAGCCAAGATTTCGGACTAGCGGCTTACAATGAGCAGTTCTTC. Its translation: CASSQDFGLAAYNEQFF.

The chain carries TRBV18 and TRBJ1-2, with a tentative D call TRBD1 (5 bases). The germline V gene has CDR1 KGHSH and CDR2 LQKENI. The V gene lost 1 base and the J gene lost 1 base, with 10 bases spanning the gap. The CDR3 loop spans 15 amino acids. CDR3 sequence (DNA): TGTGCCAGCTCACCACAAGAGACAGTTAACTATGGCTACACCTTC. It codes for CASSPQETVNYGYTF.